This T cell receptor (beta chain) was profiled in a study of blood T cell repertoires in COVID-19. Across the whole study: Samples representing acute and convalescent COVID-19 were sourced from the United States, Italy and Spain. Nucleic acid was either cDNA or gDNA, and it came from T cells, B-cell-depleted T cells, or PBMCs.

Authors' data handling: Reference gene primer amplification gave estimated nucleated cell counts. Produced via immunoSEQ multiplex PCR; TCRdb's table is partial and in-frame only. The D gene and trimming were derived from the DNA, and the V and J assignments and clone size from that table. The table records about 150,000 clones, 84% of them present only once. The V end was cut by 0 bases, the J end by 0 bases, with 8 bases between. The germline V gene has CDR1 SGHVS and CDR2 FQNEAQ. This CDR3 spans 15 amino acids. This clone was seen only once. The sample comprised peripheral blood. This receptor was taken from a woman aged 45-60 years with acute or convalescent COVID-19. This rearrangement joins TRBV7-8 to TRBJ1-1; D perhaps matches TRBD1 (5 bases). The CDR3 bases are TGTGCCAGCAGCTTAGCTTCAGGGATGAACACTGAAGCTTTCTTT. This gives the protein CASSLASGMNTEAFF.